The TCR beta chain under discussion was sequenced for a study of T cell responses to AZD1222 COVID-19 vaccine. Assay used: immunoSEQ multiplex PCR; TCRdb lists only in-frame clones, some missing. Among around 180,000 clones listed, about nine tenths were seen once. The J segment lost 2 bases and the V segment lost 0 bases, leaving 4 bases of the junction unmatched. The CDR3 is made up of 15 amino acids. Germline loops: CDR1 SGHTS, CDR2 YDEGEE. Sequenced here: peripheral blood, sampled on day 0 of AZD1222 vaccination. V and J are TRBV5-8 and TRBJ2-5; 7 bases are shared with TRBD2. This TCR was recovered from an adult in good health. CDR3 nucleotides: TGTGCCAGCAGCTTGGCCAAGCGGGGACAAGAGACCCAGTACTTC. Its translation: CASSLAKRGQETQYF. Based on the CDR3 plus reference TRBV5-8 and TRBJ2-5, the full variable domain is EAGVTQSPTHLIKTRGQQATLRCSPISGHTSVYWYQQALGLGLQFLLWYDEGEERNRGNFPPRFSGRQFPNYSSELNVNALELEDSALYLCASSLAKRGQETQYFGPGTRLLVL.